This T cell receptor (beta chain) is drawn from a study of cytomegalovirus exposure and HLA in healthy donors. Germline loops: CDR1 SGHAT, CDR2 FQNNGV. With 5 bases clipped from V and 8 bases from J, the junction kept 7 bases outside the gene matches. This CDR3 is built from 14 residues. Researchers ran the PCR with 60 Vbeta and 13 Jbeta primers. The assay was immunoSEQ multiplex PCR, and TCRdb's table has in-frame clones only and misses some. The table lists about 78,000 clones, around 70% of them singletons. The chain carries TRBV11-2 and TRBJ1-4; 8 bases are a match to TRBD1. The sequenced sample consisted of PBMCs. This sequence was found in a woman in her forties in good health and CMV-seropositive. The CDR3 loop is CASSLGQVKEKLFF. The DNA of the CDR3 is TGTGCCAGCAGCCTGGGACAGGTTAAGGAAAAACTGTTTTTT.